These 23 T cell receptor beta chains originate from one sample sequenced in a study of quantifying T cell responses using KT2 cells. Looking at the study overall: Reverse transcription used primers in the TCR alpha and beta constant regions.

A single-stranded UMI oligo with SP2 sequence was ligated to cDNA 3' ends. First-round PCR used three to five cycles and beta primers RC1.1 and RC1.2 covering TRBC1 and TRBC2. TCRdb recomputed calls from the UMI-ligation and nested PCR reads with MiXCR, one row per CDR3 protein. The sample lists about 30,000 distinct CDR3 sequences; 6% to 9.5% were seen once. Sequenced sample: PBMCs spiked with cells of the T cell clone KT2. Source of these receptors: a human donor.

The chain's CDR3 is CASSSYQVQKTDTQYF. In DNA form, the CDR3 reads TGTGCCAGCAGTTCCTACCAAGTACAAAAAACAGATACGCAGTATTTT. The rearrangement uses TRBV27 and TRBJ2-3; no definite D call. Between the trimmed V and J ends, which lost 4 bases and 3 bases, there was a span of 17 bases. In germline, CDR1 is MNHEY, CDR2 SMNVEV (reference sequence). The CDR3 has 16 amino acids.

This clonotype came up many times. The chain carries TRBV27 and TRBJ2-3; the match to TRBD2 covers 7 bases. Germline V gene lookup returns CDR1 MNHEY and CDR2 SMNVEV (reference sequence). This CDR3 has 16 amino acids. Germline trimming cut 9 bases from V and 1 base from J; bases unmatched to any gene: 13. Written as DNA, the CDR3 is TGTGCCAGTGCCCCACGTTTGGCGGGAGGCACAGATACGCAGTATTTT. Translating gives CASAPRLAGGTDTQYF.

This clonotype was detected many times. The chain employs TRBV15 and TRBJ2-1; TRBD1 might be the D (5 bases). CDR1 and CDR2 (germline): LNHNV, YYDKDF (reference sequence). The CDR3 runs to 15 residues. V lost 0 bases to trimming and J lost 8 bases, with 14 bases between them. CDR3 sequence (DNA): TGTGCCACCAGCAGAGATCTAAGGGGCAAGGATGAGCAGTTCTTC. Translated, it gives CATSRDLRGKDEQFF.

The chain carries TRBV30 and TRBJ2-1; D is possibly TRBD2 (5 bases). The V and J ends lost 0 bases and 3 bases respectively, with 6 bases between them. The germline CDR1 and CDR2 sequences are GTSNPN and SVGIG (reference sequence). The CDR3 spans 13 residues. This chain's CDR3 is CAWSVGSYNEQFF. The CDR3 nucleotides are TGTGCCTGGAGTGTAGGGAGCTACAATGAGCAGTTCTTC.

This clonotype was counted many times. The chain is built from TRBV18 and TRBJ1-1; 9 nucleotides align to TRBD1. This CDR3 spans 12 amino acids. The germline V gene has CDR1 KGHSH and CDR2 LQKENI. Trimming cost V 5 bases and J 8 bases; bases outside gene matches: 3. The CDR3 DNA is TGTGCCAGCTCAACCGGACAGGGGGAAGCTTTCTTT. Encoded protein: CASSTGQGEAFF.

This clonotype was counted at least ten times. The chain recombines TRBV12-3 or TRBV12-4 with TRBJ2-1; TRBD2 matches at 12 bases. V lost 3 bases and J lost 7; bases outside the gene matches: 7. CDR3 size: 16 residues. The CDR3 bases are TGTGCCAGCAGTTTCTCGGGACTAGCGGGCTCGAATGAGCAGTTCTTC. Its translation: CASSFSGLAGSNEQFF.

As to this clonotype: A much larger clone lies a single base off, so this may be a read error. The chain has TRBV10-2 and TRBJ2-7; 15 nucleotides line up with TRBD2. Germline V gene data show CDR1 as WSHSY and CDR2 as SAAADI. V dropped 5 bases and J dropped 7; count of bases not matched to a gene: 6. There are 15 residues in the CDR3. CDR3: CASSPGLAGGGEQYF. In nucleotides, the CDR3 is TGCGCCAGCAGTCCGGGACTAGCGGGAGGCGGGGAGCAGTACTTC.

This clonotype was seen repeatedly, ten times or more. V is TRBV20-1 and J is TRBJ1-1; D unresolved. Germline lookup yields CDR1 DFQATT and CDR2 SNEGSKA (reference sequence). The CDR3 covers 13 residues. Trimming shortened V by 3 bases and J by 1 base, and 9 bases separated the two germline ends. CDR3 region: CSARRASNTEAFF. CDR3 DNA: TGCAGTGCTAGGCGGGCCTCGAACACTGAAGCTTTCTTT.

The rearrangement uses TRBV6-5 and TRBJ2-1, with 8 bases lining up with TRBD2. This CDR3 spans 17 amino acids. The germline V gene encodes CDR1 MNHEY and CDR2 SVGAGI. The J segment lost 5 bases and the V segment lost 0 bases, leaving 9 bases of the junction unmatched. The CDR3 coding sequence is TGTGCCAGCAGTTACTCTTCCCCCGGGAGGGGCAACAATGAGCAGTTCTTC. Translated, it gives CASSYSSPGRGNNEQFF.

The chain recombines TRBV5-1 with TRBJ2-1; D gene unclear. Germline V CDR1 and CDR2: SGHRS, YFSETQ. The CDR3 length is 13 residues. With 0 bases removed from V and 6 bases from J, the gap between germline ends came to 7 bases. The CDR3 DNA is TGCGCCAGCAGCTTGGACTGGGGCAATGAGCAGTTCTTC. The encoded protein is CASSLDWGNEQFF.

J is TRBJ1-1 and V is TRBV9; D gene unclear. The CDR3 is made up of 13 amino acids. Trimming pared 0 bases from V and 4 bases from J, leaving 7 bases between. The germline V gene has CDR1 SGDLS and CDR2 YYNGEE. The CDR3 here is CASSVDPSTEAFF. The CDR3, as DNA: TGTGCCAGCAGCGTAGATCCTAGCACTGAAGCTTTCTTT. The full variable domain, rest sourced from reference TRBV9 and TRBJ1-1, is DSGVTQTPKHLITATGQRVTLRCSPRSGDLSVYWYQQSLDQGLQFLIQYYNGEERAKGNILERFSAQQFPDLHSELNLSSLELGDSALYFCASSVDPSTEAFFGQGTRLTVV.

This clonotype was counted ten times or more. The chain has TRBV7-8 and TRBJ2-7, with D possibly TRBD1 on 5 matching bases. Looked up from germline, CDR1 is SGHVS and CDR2 is FQNEAQ. The CDR3 consists of 14 residues. The ends were cut back, 1 base at V and 2 bases at J, with 9 bases in the middle. The CDR3 sequence: CASSLGGPTYEQYF. CDR3 in DNA: TGTGCCAGCAGCTTAGGGGGCCCGACCTACGAGCAGTACTTC.

The rearrangement uses TRBV2 and TRBJ1-2; D remains ambiguous. V lost 2 bases to trimming and J lost 2 bases, with 9 bases between them. The CDR3 consists of 14 residues. The V gene's germline CDR1 is SNHLY and CDR2 FYNNEI. This CDR3 is CASSENSLNYGYTF. Written as DNA, the CDR3 is TGTGCCAGCAGTGAAAACTCTCTGAACTATGGCTACACCTTC.

This clonotype was observed many times. V gene TRBV20-1 combines with J gene TRBJ1-6, with 8 positions matching TRBD1. The V gene end was trimmed by 1 base and the J gene end by 8 bases; junction bases not matched to a gene: 4. CDR3 length: 14 amino acids. Germline assignment: CDR1 DFQATT and CDR2 SNEGSKA (reference sequence). This chain's CDR3 is CSARVNRGDSPLHF. The CDR3, as DNA: TGCAGTGCTAGAGTGAACAGGGGGGATTCACCCCTCCACTTT.

This sequence joins TRBV27 and TRBJ1-1; D perhaps matches TRBD1 (6 bases). Germline V CDR1 and CDR2: MNHEY, SMNVEV (reference sequence). This CDR3 has 14 amino acids. V was cut by 4 bases and J by 5 bases, with 14 bases left in between. Here the CDR3 reads CASSSEGGWTEAFF. The CDR3, as DNA: TGTGCCAGCAGTTCCGAGGGGGGCTGGACTGAAGCTTTCTTT.

This clonotype was observed a handful of times. This sequence joins TRBV14 and TRBJ1-1; D remains unclear. This CDR3 has 15 amino acids. The germline gives CDR1 SGHDN, CDR2 FVKESK. V was pared by 4 bases and J by 5 bases, with 17 bases between. The CDR3 protein is CASSRREGLGTEAFF. The CDR3 DNA reads TGTGCCAGCAGCCGCCGGGAGGGCTTGGGGACTGAAGCTTTCTTT. Variable domain in full (rest from reference TRBV14 and TRBJ1-1): EAGVTQFPSHSVIEKGQTVTLRCDPISGHDNLYWYRRVMGKEIKFLLHFVKESKQDESGMPNNRFLAERTGGTYSTLKVQPAELEDSGVYFCASSRREGLGTEAFFGQGTRLTVV.

This clonotype came up many times. The chain carries TRBV20-1 and TRBJ1-1; D unclear. V was pared by 3 bases and J by 1 base, with 12 bases between. Germline V CDR1 and CDR2: DFQATT, SNEGSKA (reference sequence). CDR3 length: 14 residues. This chain's CDR3 is CSASKRGRNTEAFF. DNA of the CDR3: TGCAGTGCTAGTAAGCGTGGGAGGAACACTGAAGCTTTCTTT.

The rearrangement links TRBV2 to TRBJ2-3, with D perhaps TRBD1 (6 bases). This CDR3 contains 14 residues. Germline V gene lookup returns CDR1 SNHLY and CDR2 FYNNEI. V was clipped by 3 bases and J by 11 bases, with 18 bases between them. CDR3 protein: CASSDPLQGLLQYF. CDR3 coding DNA: TGTGCCAGCAGTGATCCTTTACAGGGTCTGTTGCAGTATTTT.

This clonotype was counted ten times or more. DNA for the CDR3: TGTGCCACCCGAGGGGTAGCCAAAAACATTCAGTACTTC. Amino acid sequence: CATRGVAKNIQYF. V gene TRBV27 combines with J gene TRBJ2-4; D may be TRBD1 or TRBD2 (5 bases each). This CDR3 has 13 amino acids. V was shortened by 10 bases and J by 0 bases, with 10 bases between the two germline ends. From germline, CDR1 is MNHEY and CDR2 SMNVEV (reference sequence).

This clonotype was detected ten times or more. The chain links TRBV21-1 to TRBJ2-7. TRBV21-1 is annotated as a pseudogene. CDR3 length: 14 amino acids. The CDR3 bases are TGTGCCAGCAGAGGAACCGGTTCTTCTTACGAGCAGTACTTC. It translates to CASRGTGSSYEQYF.

As regards this clonotype: The junction departs from germline at one end; a sequencing error may be responsible. The gene calls are TRBV4-1 and TRBJ2-3; D is unresolved. CDR1 is MGHRA and CDR2 is YSYEKL in the germline V gene. The CDR3 runs to 15 residues. The CDR3 is CASTQILAHTDTQYF. The CDR3 DNA sequence: TGCGCCAGCACCCAAATCCTGGCGCACACAGATACGCAGTATTTT.

This clonotype was seen only a few times. V is TRBV28 and J is TRBJ2-7; D is unresolved. The CDR3 consists of 12 residues. CDR1 is MDHEN and CDR2 is SYDVKM in the germline V gene. V was cut by 7 bases and J by 3 bases, with 10 bases left in between. The CDR3 loop reads CASTRQDYEQYF. As DNA, the CDR3 is TGTGCCAGCACCCGTCAGGACTACGAGCAGTACTTC.

The chain recombines TRBV3-1 with TRBJ2-1; possibly TRBD2 for D (6 bases). The CDR3 totals 16 residues. V was clipped by 2 bases and J by 1 base, with 12 bases between them. Germline values: CDR1 LGHDT, CDR2 YNNKEL (reference sequence). The CDR3 sequence: CASSQTAGGSYNEQFF. The CDR3 nucleotides read TGTGCCAGCAGCCAAACTGCCGGGGGATCCTACAATGAGCAGTTCTTC.